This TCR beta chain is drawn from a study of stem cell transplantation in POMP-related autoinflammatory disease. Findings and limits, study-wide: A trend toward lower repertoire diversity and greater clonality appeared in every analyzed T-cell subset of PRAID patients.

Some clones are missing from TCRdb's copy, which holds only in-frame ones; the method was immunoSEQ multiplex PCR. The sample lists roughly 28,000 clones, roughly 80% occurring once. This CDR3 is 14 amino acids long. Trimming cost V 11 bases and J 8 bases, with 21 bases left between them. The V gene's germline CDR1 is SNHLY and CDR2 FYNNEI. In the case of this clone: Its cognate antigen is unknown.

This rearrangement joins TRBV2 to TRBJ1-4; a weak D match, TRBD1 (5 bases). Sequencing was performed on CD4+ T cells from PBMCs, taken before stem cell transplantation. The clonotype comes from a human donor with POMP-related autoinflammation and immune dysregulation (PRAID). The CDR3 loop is CAGCGGGAGEKLFF. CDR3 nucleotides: TGTGCCGGATGCGGGGGTGGGGCTGGGGAAAAACTGTTTTTT.